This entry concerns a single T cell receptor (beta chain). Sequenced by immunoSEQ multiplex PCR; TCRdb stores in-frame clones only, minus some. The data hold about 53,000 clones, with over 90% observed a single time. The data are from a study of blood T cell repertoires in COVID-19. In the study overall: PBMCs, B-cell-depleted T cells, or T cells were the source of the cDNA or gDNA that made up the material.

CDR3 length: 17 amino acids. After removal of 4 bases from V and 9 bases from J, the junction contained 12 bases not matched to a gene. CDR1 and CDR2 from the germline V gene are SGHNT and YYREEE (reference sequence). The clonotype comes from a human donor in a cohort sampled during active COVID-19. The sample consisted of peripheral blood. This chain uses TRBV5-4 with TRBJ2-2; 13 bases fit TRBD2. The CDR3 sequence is CASSASGTSGEYRELFF. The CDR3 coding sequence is TGTGCCAGCAGCGCATCCGGGACTAGCGGGGAGTACCGGGAGCTGTTTTTT. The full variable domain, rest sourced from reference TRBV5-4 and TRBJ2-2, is ETGVTQSPTHLIKTRGQQVTLRCSSQSGHNTVSWYQQALGQGPQFIFQYYREEENGRGNFPPRFSGLQFPNYSSELNVNALELDDSALYLCASSASGTSGEYRELFFGEGSRLTVL.